These T cell receptor beta chains were read from a single sample in a study of OX40 agonist ivuxolimab in advanced cancers. Some clones are missing from TCRdb's copy, which holds only in-frame ones; the method was immunoSEQ multiplex PCR. Counted here are approximately 66,000 clones, around 87% occurring once; the ten biggest clones make up approximately 1.2%. Specimen: CD4+ or CD8+ T cells sorted from blood, collected in a trial of the OX40 agonist ivuxolimab. These receptors all come from an adult with an advanced solid tumor such as melanoma, head and neck, liver or kidney cancer. Each CDR3 is given with its conserved first and last residue. The D gene is left open where the match is weak.

J gene	D gene	V gene	CDR3 protein
TRBJ2-1	.	TRBV6-1	CASSDRLYNEQFF
TRBJ1-6	.	TRBV7-7	CASSPGRESPLHF
TRBJ1-6	TRBD1	TRBV27	CASSPLSTGSSPLHF
TRBJ2-2	.	TRBV7-8	CASSLARVSTGELFF
TRBJ2-5	.	TRBV27	CASSAGFSGEETQYF
TRBJ1-5	.	TRBV5-5	CASSLAWRAQPQHF
TRBJ1-6	TRBD1	TRBV19	CASSIGRGRSPLHF
TRBJ1-3	.	TRBV2	CASSRRVVSGNTIYF
TRBJ1-2	.	TRBV27	CASSLSPRAGNGYTF
TRBJ1-1	.	TRBV6-5	CASSSQTIANTEAFF
TRBJ1-1	.	TRBV14	CASSQDWGRLNTEAFF
TRBJ2-7	.	TRBV11-2	CASSPQGFVYEQYF
TRBJ1-5	TRBD1	TRBV18	CASSTGTVEMPQHF
TRBJ1-1	.	TRBV19	CASTDGPVLAEAFF
TRBJ1-1	.	TRBV9	CASSGTGRGTEAFF
TRBJ1-1	.	TRBV18	CASSPLETLMNTEAFF
TRBJ1-3	.	TRBV11-2	CASSLVALGDTIYF
TRBJ2-7	.	TRBV2	CASRGTTRGHEQYF